This is a list of T cell receptor beta chains from one sample in a study of blood T cells in healthy people across ages. In TCRdb, the 5' RACE reads were re-called with MiXCR into one record per CDR3 protein. The sample consists of 1.5 million to 2 million distinct CDR3 sequences, roughly 27% of them appearing once. The source material was blood. The receptors were gathered from a woman under 40 in good health. Each CDR3 is given with its conserved first and last residue. A D gene is named only where the DNA matches it firmly. Part of the rows lack a size; the others show once, few, many or a class for expanded clones.

V	D	J	size	DNA	CDR3
TRBV9	TRBD1	TRBJ1-1	.	TGTGCCAGCAGCCCGAGACAGGGCATGGACACTGAAGCTTTCTTT	CASSPRQGMDTEAFF
TRBV11-2	.	TRBJ1-1	few	TGTGCCAGCAGCTCCCAAGGGAGGGCAGCTTTCTTT	CASSSQGRAAFF
TRBV4-1	.	TRBJ2-5	.	TGCGCCAGCAGCCAAGATGAGGAAGAGACCCAGTACTTC	CASSQDEEETQYF
TRBV2	TRBD1	TRBJ1-2	few	TGTGCCAGCACGAGGGGGCTTGGCTATGGCTACACCTTC	CASTRGLGYGYTF
TRBV7-2	.	TRBJ2-4	few	TGTGCCAGCAGCGTCCAGCACTTAGCCAAAAACATTCAGTACTTC	CASSVQHLAKNIQYF
TRBV29-1	.	TRBJ2-5	many	TGCAGCGTCCCGGAGCCGGCGGCGGGACAGATAATGCCCCAAGAGACCCAGTACTTC	CSVPEPAAGQIMPQETQYF
TRBV18	.	TRBJ1-4	.	TGTGCCAGCTCACCGGGAGTGGATGAAAAACTGTTTTTT	CASSPGVDEKLFF
TRBV20-1	.	TRBJ1-5	.	TGCAGTGCTAGATACCATAGCAATCAGCCCCAGCATTTT	CSARYHSNQPQHF
TRBV10-3	.	TRBJ1-5	.	TGTGCCATCAGTGCGTCGAATAGCAATCAGCCCCAGCATTTT	CAISASNSNQPQHF
TRBV27	.	TRBJ1-1	.	TGTGCCAATAGGTCGTTCAGGGACACTGAAGCTTTCTTT	CANRSFRDTEAFF
TRBV7-2	TRBD2	TRBJ2-2	few	TGTGCCAGCAGCCGCAGGGCGGGGGGAAACACCGGGGAGCTGTTTTTT	CASSRRAGGNTGELFF
TRBV3-1	.	TRBJ2-1	.	TGTGCCAGCAGCCGAGGTGGGGACAAAGAGTTCTTC	CASSRGGDKEFF
TRBV4-1	TRBD2	TRBJ2-5	.	TGCGCCAGCAGCCAAGAGTCTAGCGGGGGGGGAGAGACCCAGTACTTC	CASSQESSGGGETQYF
TRBV18	.	TRBJ2-5	few	TGTGCCAGCTCACCACTTGAGGGAGGTGGCGAGACCCAGTACTTC	CASSPLEGGGETQYF
TRBV15	.	TRBJ2-6	many	TGTGCCACCAGCAGTTTCCACGGCTCTGGGGCCAACGTCCTGACTTTC	CATSSFHGSGANVLTF
TRBV20-1	TRBD2	TRBJ2-5	many	TGCAGTGCTGGAACTAGCGGGAGCGCGCAAGAGACCCAGTACTTC	CSAGTSGSAQETQYF
TRBV28	TRBD2	TRBJ2-1	few	TGTGCCAGCAGTTTAGACGGGGGGACTAACAATGAGCAGTTCTTC	CASSLDGGTNNEQFF
TRBV7-2	TRBD2	TRBJ2-4	many	TGTGCCAGCAGCTTAGGGCCTAGTGGGAGGGCCGGTGACATTCAGTACTTC	CASSLGPSGRAGDIQYF
TRBV24-1	TRBD2	TRBJ2-2	few	TGTGCCACTAGGACTAGCGGTAGCACCGGGGAGCTGTTTTTT	CATRTSGSTGELFF
TRBV5-1	.	TRBJ2-7	few	TGCGCCAGCAGCTACGCGGGACGGACCTACGAGCAGTACTTC	CASSYAGRTYEQYF
TRBV5-1	.	TRBJ2-1	many	TGCGCCAGCACTCCCGATCCGGGGGACCACTACAATGAGCAGTTCTTC	CASTPDPGDHYNEQFF
TRBV12-3/TRBV12-4	.	TRBJ2-7	.	TGTGCCAGCAGTTTAGGTCCTAGTAGTCCTTCCGAGCAGTACTTC	CASSLGPSSPSEQYF
TRBV20-1	.	TRBJ2-5	few	TGCAGTGCTAGAGATCGGGCGGGGGAGACCCAGTACTTC	CSARDRAGETQYF
TRBV15	TRBD1	TRBJ2-1	.	TGTGCCACCAGCCCCCGAACGCAAGGGGGCGGTTACTCCTACAATGAGCAGTTCTTC	CATSPRTQGGGYSYNEQFF
TRBV5-1	.	TRBJ2-3	few	TGCGCCAGCAGCTATGGACAGACTAGCACAGATACGCAGTATTTT	CASSYGQTSTDTQYF
TRBV11-2	.	TRBJ2-7	.	TGTGCCAGCAGCTTATCTGGGGGGAACGGCGACGAGCAGTACTTC	CASSLSGGNGDEQYF
TRBV4-1	.	TRBJ1-2	few	TGCGCCAGCAGGGGGCTTGGATATGGCTACACCTTC	CASRGLGYGYTF
TRBV5-1	TRBD1	TRBJ1-2	many	TGCGCCAGCAGCTTGATGCGGGACAGTTCTGGCTACACCTTC	CASSLMRDSSGYTF
TRBV9	.	TRBJ1-1	.	TGTGCCAGCAGCGCAGTAGGCCCAATAGCTGAAGCTTTCTTT	CASSAVGPIAEAFF
TRBV5-1	.	TRBJ2-1	.	TGCGCCAGCAGGGCTCCGGGACTGTCCTACAATGAGCAGTTCTTC	CASRAPGLSYNEQFF
TRBV4-2	.	TRBJ2-1	few	TGTGCCAGCAGCCCCCGTGTGGGTGACAATGAGCAGTTCTTC	CASSPRVGDNEQFF
TRBV3-1	.	TRBJ1-1	.	TGTGCCAGCAGCCCAGGTTTGGACGGTGAAGCTTTCTTT	CASSPGLDGEAFF
TRBV11-2	TRBD1	TRBJ2-3	once	TGTGCCAGCAGCGTAGTATGGACAGGCCGCACAGATACGCAGTATTTT	CASSVVWTGRTDTQYF
TRBV28	.	TRBJ2-1	.	TGTGCCAGCAGTACCTCCTTGGGGGCCAGGGAGGAGCAGTTCTTC	CASSTSLGAREEQFF
TRBV7-8	TRBD1	TRBJ2-7	.	TGTGCCAGCAGCGGGCCGGGACAGGGCCTCTACGAGCAGTACTTC	CASSGPGQGLYEQYF
TRBV11-2	TRBD2	TRBJ2-7	.	TGTGCCAGCGGCAGACCTAGCGGTATCTTTTACGAGCAGTACTTC	CASGRPSGIFYEQYF
TRBV9	TRBD2	TRBJ2-3	many	TGTGCCAGCAGCGTAGGACTAGCGGGTCAGACAGATACGCAGTATTTT	CASSVGLAGQTDTQYF
TRBV6-6	.	TRBJ1-1	.	TGTGCCAGCAAGGAAAGCGGCAGTCACACTGAAGCTTTCTTT	CASKESGSHTEAFF
TRBV12-3/TRBV12-4	TRBD1	TRBJ1-2	.	TGTGCCAGCAGCTCGCTGACAGGGGGTGGCTACACCTTC	CASSSLTGGGYTF
TRBV20-1	TRBD2	TRBJ2-5	.	TGCAGTGCTAGTACCGGGACTAGCGTCCAAGAGACCCAGTACTTC	CSASTGTSVQETQYF
TRBV29-1	TRBD1	TRBJ2-7	many	TGCAGCGTTGAAAGACAGGGGGCATACGAGCAGTACTTC	CSVERQGAYEQYF
TRBV20-1	TRBD2	TRBJ2-5	many	TGCAGTGCTACCGGGACTAGCGGGGGGGGCGAGACCCAGTACTTC	CSATGTSGGGETQYF
TRBV11-2	.	TRBJ2-5	.	TGTGCCAGCAGCCCCCCTCCAATATCGGATGAGCAGTACTTC	CASSPPPISDEQYF
TRBV20-1	TRBD1	TRBJ2-1	.	TGCAGTGCTAGGGTGGACAGGGGGCGGGATGAGCAGTTCTTC	CSARVDRGRDEQFF
TRBV29-1	.	TRBJ1-2	.	TGCAGCGTTGCAGGAGCCAACTATGGCTACACCTTC	CSVAGANYGYTF
TRBV2	.	TRBJ2-7	.	TGTGCCAGCAGTGAGCGATCAAACACCTACGAGCAGTACTTC	CASSERSNTYEQYF
TRBV12-5	.	TRBJ2-7	.	TGTGCTAGTGGTTGGGAGGCAGGAAGGTACGAGCAGTACTTC	CASGWEAGRYEQYF
TRBV7-2	TRBD2	TRBJ2-3	few	TGTGCCAGCAGCCAGCCCCAAACTCTAGCGGGAGGAACCACAGATACGCAGTATTTT	CASSQPQTLAGGTTDTQYF
TRBV7-2	.	TRBJ2-3	few	TGTGCCAGCAGCCACGACCGGCTAGCGCAGTATTTT	CASSHDRLAQYF
TRBV10-3	TRBD1	TRBJ2-7	many	TGTGCCATCAGTGTAGGCGACAGGGGTGCCGAGCAGTACTTC	CAISVGDRGAEQYF
TRBV5-6	TRBD1	TRBJ1-6	few	TGTGCCAGCAGCCGGGGGACAGGGGGCAATTCACCCCTCCACTTT	CASSRGTGGNSPLHF
TRBV29-1	TRBD2	TRBJ2-1	many	TGCAGCGCCGTAGCGGGGATATACAATGAGCAGTTCTTC	CSAVAGIYNEQFF
TRBV7-2	TRBD2	TRBJ2-7	.	TGTGCCAGCAGCTTACAACTAGTGGGAGGGCTTTACGAGCAGTACTTC	CASSLQLVGGLYEQYF